This paragraph reports one T cell receptor beta chain. No antigen is known for it. Generated by immunoSEQ multiplex PCR, the TCRdb table keeps only in-frame clones and is missing some. The profile shows 75,000 to 80,000 clones, 85% to 90% of them singletons. This sample is drawn from a study of a mutant IDH1 vaccine in newly diagnosed glioma. About the research overall: Before enrollment, the patients had been treated with radiotherapy alone, temozolomide alone, or both together. Most of them had received both.

Regarding time point: week 23, last vaccination. Every single dose of the vaccine, 300 ug of mutant IDH1 20-mer peptide, came with topical imiquimod. CDR1 and CDR2 from the germline V gene are MRHNA and SNTAGT. This CDR3 is built from 13 residues. V was pared by 2 bases and J by 8 bases, with 12 bases between. The sample here was PBMCs, taken from a glioma patient whose treatment included an IDH1 peptide vaccine. This chain joins TRBV6-4 and TRBJ1-2; TRBD1 might be the D (5 bases). The TCR was taken from a woman in her 50s with glioma. CDR3 DNA sequence: TGTGCCAGCAGTGACGTCGGGGGTTTCGGCTACACCTTC. This translates into CASSDVGGFGYTF.